These 10 T cell receptor beta chains were sequenced from one sample in a study of kidney transplant recipient with SARS-CoV-2 infection. TCRdb called the reads again in MiXCR, with one record for every CDR3 protein. The profile covers approximately 250,000 distinct CDR3 sequences, with about 30% appearing a single time and 6% to 8.5% taken by the ten largest. The sample here was a blood sample, taken at baseline and between days 110 and 120 from a kidney transplant recipient. These receptors came from a male patient between 25 and 39 years old who had COVID-19 and was a kidney transplant recipient. Certain T cells may be donor cells from the graft.

In its sample, this clonotype was seen many times. This rearrangement joins TRBV3-1 to TRBJ2-2, with D possibly matching TRBD1 (5 bases). Germline V gene sequence: CDR1 LGHDT, CDR2 YNNKEL (reference sequence). The CDR3 has 18 amino acids. V shed 5 bases and J shed 5 bases, with 24 bases lying between them. DNA for the CDR3: TGTGCCAGCAGCAACCAGGGTCCCATTTCAGGCTTGACCGGGGAGCTGTTTTTT. Amino acid sequence: CASSNQGPISGLTGELFF.

About this clonotype: A read error may explain this, as a much larger clone is one base away. The chain recombines TRBV7-2 with TRBJ2-2; TRBD1 might be the D (5 bases). The ends were cut back, 1 base at V and 3 bases at J, with 12 bases in the middle. This CDR3 is built from 16 residues. CDR1 SGHTA and CDR2 FQGNSA come from the germline V gene. CDR3 sequence: CASSLVYRTDTGELFF. CDR3 DNA: TGTGCCAGCAGCTTAGTTTACAGGACGGACACCGGGGAGCTGTTTTTT.

On this clonotype: A read error may be the cause here, since a much bigger clone is one base away. CDR3 sequence (DNA): TGCGCCAGCAGTCGCTGGATAAGACCGCGAAAGACCTATGGCTACACCTTC. Encoded protein: CASSRWIRPRKTYGYTF. This chain joins TRBV10-1 and TRBJ1-2; D ambiguous. V was cut by 5 bases and J by 4 bases, with 23 bases left in between. The germline V gene has CDR1 WNHNN and CDR2 SYGVQD (reference sequence). The CDR3 runs 17 residues.

Many counts were recorded for this clonotype. The gene calls are TRBV30 and TRBJ1-1; no clear D gene. With 5 bases removed from V and 4 bases from J, the gap between germline ends came to 17 bases. The CDR3 runs 14 residues. Per germline, CDR1 GTSNPN and CDR2 SVGIG (reference sequence). The CDR3 protein is CAWETEMDGTEAFF. The CDR3 nucleotides are TGTGCCTGGGAAACCGAGATGGACGGCACTGAAGCTTTCTTT. The full variable domain, completed using reference TRBV30 and TRBJ1-1, is SQTIHQWPATLVQPVGSPLSLECTVEGTSNPNLYWYRQAAGRGLQLLFYSVGIGQISSEVPQNLSASRPQDRQFILSSKKLLLSDSGFYLCAWETEMDGTEAFFGQGTRLTVV.

This clonotype was detected only a few times. This chain links TRBV5-4 with TRBJ2-5; D ambiguous. The V gene's germline CDR1 is SGHNT and CDR2 YYREEE (reference sequence). V was shortened by 4 bases and J by 3 bases, with 16 bases between the two germline ends. CDR3 length: 15 amino acids. DNA of the CDR3: TGTGCCAGCAGCCCCAGCCCGCTGCGAGAAGAGACCCAGTACTTC. Protein product: CASSPSPLREETQYF.

On this clonotype itself: A much larger clone is a single base away; this may be a read error. The genes are TRBV2 and TRBJ1-1; TRBD1 matches 8 bases. Trimming at V came to 5 bases and at J to 11 bases, leaving 16 bases not matched to a gene. This CDR3 region has 15 residues. The germline V gene has CDR1 SNHLY and CDR2 FYNNEI. CDR3 loop: CASSKRGTGLSGAFF. CDR3 DNA sequence: TGTGCCAGCAGTAAAAGAGGGACAGGCTTGTCGGGGGCTTTCTTT.

The chain couples TRBV12-3 or TRBV12-4 to TRBJ2-3; D remains ambiguous. The V end lost 3 bases, the J end lost 2 bases, and 9 bases lay between the germline ends. There are 14 residues in the CDR3. The CDR3 bases are TGTGCCAGCAGTTTGCGGCCCGCCACAGATACGCAGTATTTT. Protein product: CASSLRPATDTQYF.

This clonotype appeared many times. V gene TRBV2 combines with J gene TRBJ2-5; a weak D match, TRBD2 (6 bases). CDR1 and CDR2 from the germline V gene are SNHLY and FYNNEI. The CDR3 is made up of 12 amino acids. The V end lost 3 bases, the J end lost 7 bases, and 9 bases lay between the germline ends. CDR3 sequence (DNA): TGTGCCAGCAGTGAGGCCGGGGGGACCCAGTACTTC. Amino acids: CASSEAGGTQYF. Together with reference TRBV2 and TRBJ2-5, the CDR3 gives the full variable domain: EPEVTQTPSHQVTQMGQEVILRCVPISNHLYFYWYRQILGQKVEFLVSFYNNEISEKSEIFDDQFSVERPDGSNFTLKIRSTKLEDSAMYFCASSEAGGTQYFGPGTRLLVL.

This clonotype was observed many times. The V gene is TRBV21-1, the J gene TRBJ2-3. TRBV21-1 is reported as a pseudogene. The CDR3 has 17 residues. The CDR3 here is CASSWRIATVMQDTQYF. CDR3 in DNA: TGTGCCAGCAGTTGGCGAATAGCTACAGTCATGCAAGATACGCAGTATTTT.

This clonotype has ten or more counts. The rearrangement uses TRBV6-5 and TRBJ2-2; TRBD1 matches at 8 bases. Germline loops: CDR1 MNHEY, CDR2 SVGAGI. Germline trimming cut 11 bases from V and 5 bases from J; bases unmatched to any gene: 10. The CDR3 is 14 residues long. The CDR3 DNA is TGTGCCGGAAACAGGGGGGCGAGGACCGGGGAGCTGTTTTTT. This encodes CAGNRGARTGELFF.